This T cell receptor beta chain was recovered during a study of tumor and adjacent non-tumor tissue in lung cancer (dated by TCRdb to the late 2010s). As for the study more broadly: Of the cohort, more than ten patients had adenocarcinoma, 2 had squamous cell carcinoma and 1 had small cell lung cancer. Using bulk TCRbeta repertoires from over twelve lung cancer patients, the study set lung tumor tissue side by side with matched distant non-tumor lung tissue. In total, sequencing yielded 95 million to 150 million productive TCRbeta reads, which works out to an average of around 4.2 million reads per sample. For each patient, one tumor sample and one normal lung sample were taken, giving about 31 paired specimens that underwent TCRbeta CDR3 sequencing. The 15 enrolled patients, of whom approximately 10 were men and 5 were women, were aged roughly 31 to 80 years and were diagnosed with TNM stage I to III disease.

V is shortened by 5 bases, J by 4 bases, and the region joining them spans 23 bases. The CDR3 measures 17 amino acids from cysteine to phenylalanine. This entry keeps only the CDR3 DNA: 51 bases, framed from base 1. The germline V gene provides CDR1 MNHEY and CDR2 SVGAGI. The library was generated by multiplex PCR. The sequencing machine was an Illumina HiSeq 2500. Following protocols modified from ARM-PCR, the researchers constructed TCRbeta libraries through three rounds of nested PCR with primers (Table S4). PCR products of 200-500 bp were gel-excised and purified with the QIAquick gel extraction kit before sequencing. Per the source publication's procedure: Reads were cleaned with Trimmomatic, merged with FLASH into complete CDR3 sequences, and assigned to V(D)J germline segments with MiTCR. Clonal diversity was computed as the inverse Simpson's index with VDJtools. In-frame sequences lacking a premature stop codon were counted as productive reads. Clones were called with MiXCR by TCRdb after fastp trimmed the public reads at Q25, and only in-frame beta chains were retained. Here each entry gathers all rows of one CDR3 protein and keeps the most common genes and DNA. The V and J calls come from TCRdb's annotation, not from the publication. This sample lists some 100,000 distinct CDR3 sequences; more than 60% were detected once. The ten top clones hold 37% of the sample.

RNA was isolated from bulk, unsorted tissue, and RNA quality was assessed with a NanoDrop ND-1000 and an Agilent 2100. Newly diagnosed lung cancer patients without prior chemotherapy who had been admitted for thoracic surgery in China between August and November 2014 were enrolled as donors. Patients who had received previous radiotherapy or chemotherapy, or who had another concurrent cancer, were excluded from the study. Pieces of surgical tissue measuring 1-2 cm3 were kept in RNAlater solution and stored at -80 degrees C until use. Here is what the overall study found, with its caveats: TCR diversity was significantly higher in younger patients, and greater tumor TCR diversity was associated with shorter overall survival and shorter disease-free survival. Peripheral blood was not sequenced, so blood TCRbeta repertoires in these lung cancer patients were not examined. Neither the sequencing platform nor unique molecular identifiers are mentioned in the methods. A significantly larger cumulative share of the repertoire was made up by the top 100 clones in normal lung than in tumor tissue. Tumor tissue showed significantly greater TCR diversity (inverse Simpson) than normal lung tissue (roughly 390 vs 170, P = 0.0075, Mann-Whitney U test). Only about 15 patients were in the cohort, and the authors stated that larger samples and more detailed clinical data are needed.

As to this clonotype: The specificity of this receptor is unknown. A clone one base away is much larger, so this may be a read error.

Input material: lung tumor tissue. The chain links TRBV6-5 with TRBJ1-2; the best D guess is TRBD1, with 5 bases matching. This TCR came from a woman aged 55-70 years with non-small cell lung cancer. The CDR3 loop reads CASSLTRTSEGCYGYTF. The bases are TGTGCCAGCAGTCTTACCCGGACGTCCGAGGGGTGCTATGGCTACACCTTC.